A single sample is the source of the 32 T cell receptor delta chains below, sequenced in a study of gamma-delta T cells after stem cell transplantation. TCRdb called clones anew from the RT-PCR reads with CATT. The sample has more than 1,000 delta-chain clones, roughly 3% seen once. Sequencing used gamma-delta T cells. Every receptor here comes from a human donor. It is not recorded whose cells these are; they may come from a transplant donor.

About this clone itself: TCRdb's listed protein matches a much larger clone and diverges from this DNA's translation at residue 13, likely through a read error; the protein shown comes from the DNA. The chain employs TRDV2 and TRDJ3; tentatively, D is TRDD3 (6 bases). Germline V gene data show CDR1 as GEAIGNYY and CDR2 as EKD. The CDR3 loop spans 19 amino acids. CDR3 protein: CACDTAGEASSWGTRQMFF. CDR3 nucleotides: TGTGCCTGTGACACCGCGGGGGAGGCAAGCTCCTGGGGCACCCGACAGATGTTTTTC.

A remark on this clone: The protein held in TCRdb is that of a much larger clone and does not match this DNA's translation at residue 3, likely because of a read error; the protein shown is translated from the DNA. The chain is built from TRDV2 and TRDJ1; 7 bases are shared with TRDD3. Germline V gene lookup returns CDR1 GEAIGNYY and CDR2 EKD. This CDR3 contains 17 residues. Here the CDR3 reads CARDTIGTGAYTDKLIF. The CDR3 coding sequence is TGTGCCCGTGACACGATCGGTACTGGGGCCTACACCGATAAACTCATCTTT.

Worth noting for this clone: The translation of this DNA and the TCRdb protein of a much larger clone differ at residue 13, probably owing to a read error; the protein shown here is translated from the DNA. The chain is built from TRDV2 and TRDJ1, with TRDD3 identical over 12 bases. In germline, CDR1 is GEAIGNYY, CDR2 EKD. The length of the CDR3 is 15 residues. The chain's CDR3 is CACEKLGDTADKPIF. Here the CDR3 DNA reads TGTGCCTGTGAAAAACTGGGGGATACAGCCGATAAACCCATCTTT.

This clone has only a few counts. The protein held in TCRdb is that of a much larger clone and does not match this DNA's translation at residue 8, likely because of a read error; the protein shown is translated from the DNA. The CDR3 loop is CACDPVLRDTRQLIF. DNA of the CDR3: TGTGCCTGTGACCCAGTACTGAGGGATACGCGGCAACTCATCTTT. This chain connects TRDV2 to TRDJ1; TRDD3 matches at 8 bases. The CDR3 length is 15 residues. V lost 3 bases and J lost 9; bases outside the gene matches: 14. The germline gives CDR1 GEAIGNYY, CDR2 EKD.

J is TRDJ1 and V is TRDV2, with 13 positions matching TRDD3. Germline values: CDR1 GEAIGNYY, CDR2 EKD. The CDR3 consists of 17 residues. With 4 bases clipped from V and 1 base from J, the junction kept 8 bases outside the gene matches. The CDR3 nucleotides read TGTGCCTGTGAGGCACTGGGGGATACGATGTTCACCGATAAACTCATCTTT. Translation gives CACEALGDTMFTDKLIF.

This chain connects TRDV2 to TRDJ1, with a possible D match to TRDD3 (6 bases). The germline gives CDR1 GEAIGNYY, CDR2 EKD. This CDR3 spans 18 amino acids. V dropped 0 bases and J dropped 0 bases, with 19 bases sitting between them. CDR3 bases: TGTGCCTGTGACACCGCTGCGGGCTGGGGCCGGTACACCGATAAACTCATCTTT. Translating gives CACDTAAGWGRYTDKLIF.

As regards this clone: The TCRdb protein, from a much larger clone, departs from this DNA's translation at residue 11, likely by read error; the protein shown derives from the DNA. V usage is TRDV2 and J usage is TRDJ3; 11 bases align to TRDD3. Germline V CDR1 and CDR2: GEAIGNYY, EKD. CDR3 length: 19 amino acids. Trimming cost V 1 base and J 2 bases; bases outside gene matches: 6. The CDR3 reads CACDTAGGYLTWDTRQMFF. The CDR3 DNA sequence: TGTGCCTGTGACACAGCTGGGGGATACCTCACCTGGGACACCCGACAGATGTTTTTC.

The chain is built from TRDV2 and TRDJ1; 11 bases agree with TRDD3. Germline assignment: CDR1 GEAIGNYY and CDR2 EKD. This CDR3 region has 17 residues. V lost 3 bases to trimming and J lost 0 bases; unmatched junction nucleotides: 8. In DNA, the CDR3 is TGTGCCTGTGACTCCATGGGGGATACGCAGTACACCGATAAACTCATCTTT. Amino acid sequence: CACDSMGDTQYTDKLIF.

This clone turned up a few times. This likely came from a read error, as a far larger clone is one base away. This CDR3 is also generated by other DNA sequences in the sample. The CDR3 bases are TGTGCCTGTGACACCGTCGGCGGTCTGGGTACCGTGTCGTCTGGGGGGCCGTACACCGATAAACTCATCTTT. It encodes CACDTVGGLGTVSSGGPYTDKLIF. The V gene is TRDV2, the J gene TRDJ1; 7 nucleotides agree with TRDD3. J gave up 0 bases and V 0 bases, and 30 bases lay outside the gene matches. The CDR3 has 24 residues. CDR1 and CDR2 from the germline V gene are GEAIGNYY and EKD.

This clone was counted between two and nine times. The protein in TCRdb stems from a much larger clone and differs at residue 15 from this DNA's translation, likely a read error; here the protein is translated from the DNA. The rearrangement uses TRDV2 and TRDJ3, with 9 bases aligning to TRDD3. This CDR3 is 20 amino acids long. In germline, CDR1 is GEAIGNYY, CDR2 EKD. CDR3: CACDHIRAGGYPWDARQMFF. The CDR3, as DNA: TGTGCCTGTGACCATATACGAGCCGGGGGATACCCCTGGGACGCCCGACAGATGTTTTTC.

About this clone itself: The protein that TCRdb holds for this DNA derives from a much larger clone and differs from the translated DNA at residue 16, which likely indicates a read error; the protein shown here is translated from the DNA. The chain links TRDV2 to TRDJ1; 10 bases match TRDD3. Germline V gene data show CDR1 as GEAIGNYY and CDR2 as EKD. This CDR3 has 20 residues. DNA of the CDR3: TGTGCCTGTGACACCGTGAGACTGGGGGATGCGACGGACCTCACCAATAAACTCATCTTT. Translating it yields CACDTVRLGDATDLTNKLIF.

This clone was found a few times. It differs at one base from a far larger clone, so likely a read error. Other nucleotide sequences from this sample produce the same CDR3. The chain combines TRDV2 with TRDJ1; 10 bases line up with TRDD3. Trimming at V came to 1 base and at J to 1 base, leaving 11 bases not matched to a gene. The CDR3 is 18 residues long. Per the germline V gene, CDR1 is GEAIGNYY and CDR2 is EKD. The CDR3 sequence: CACDTVLGGYGSTDKLIF. CDR3 DNA: TGTGCCTGTGACACTGTACTCGGGGGATACGGATCCACCGATAAACTCATCTTT.

To note about this clone: This DNA's translation and the protein TCRdb lists, from a much larger clone, do not match at residue 12, likely due to a read error; the protein shown is translated from the DNA. The rearrangement links TRDV2 to TRDJ1; 10 bases map to TRDD3. This CDR3 is 18 amino acids long. The germline V gene encodes CDR1 GEAIGNYY and CDR2 EKD. J gave up 1 base and V 1 base, and 11 bases lay outside the gene matches. In DNA, the CDR3 is TGTGCCTGTGACACTGTACTCGGGGGATACGGGGCCACCGATAAACTCATCTTT. This codes for CACDTVLGGYGATDKLIF.

In its sample, this clone ranks as large. This chain connects TRDV2 to TRDJ3; 12 positions agree with TRDD3. CDR3 length: 19 residues. CDR1 and CDR2 from the germline V gene are GEAIGNYY and EKD. The trim removed 2 bases at V and 1 base at J, leaving 5 bases unmatched. CDR3 DNA sequence: TGTGCCTGTGACAATCTGGGGGATACGCGATCCTGGGACACCCGACAGATGTTTTTC. It specifies CACDNLGDTRSWDTRQMFF.

About this clone: The protein recorded in TCRdb matches a much larger clone and deviates from this DNA's translation at residue 10, suggesting a read error; the protein here is obtained by translating the DNA. This sequence joins TRDV2 and TRDJ1, with D tentatively TRDD3 (5 bases). The CDR3 is 17 amino acids. Germline values: CDR1 GEAIGNYY, CDR2 EKD. V was shortened by 1 base and J by 0 bases, with 17 bases between the two germline ends. CDR3 nucleotide sequence: TGTGCCTGTGACACTCTACCGGGGGGCGGCTACACCGATAAACTCATCTTT. Translation: CACDTLPGGGYTDKLIF.

With regard to this clone: The likely explanation is a read error, given a far larger clone one base away. Other DNA variants within this sample encode the same CDR3. The CDR3 region is CACDTAGASSWDTRQMFF. The CDR3 DNA sequence: TGTGCCTGTGACACCGCTGGGGCAAGCTCATGGGACACCCGACAGATGTTTTTC. J is TRDJ3 and V is TRDV2; maybe TRDD3 (6 bases). V was pared by 0 bases and J by 4 bases, with 15 bases between. CDR1 is GEAIGNYY, CDR2 EKD, per germline. The CDR3 is 18 amino acids.

This clone was detected a few times. The translation of this DNA and the TCRdb protein of a much larger clone differ at residue 5, probably owing to a read error; the protein shown here is translated from the DNA. V usage is TRDV2 and J usage is TRDJ1, with 8 bases lining up with TRDD3. V lost 3 bases and J lost 0; bases outside the gene matches: 17. Per the germline V gene, CDR1 is GEAIGNYY and CDR2 is EKD. The CDR3 contains 19 residues. CDR3 nucleotide sequence: TGTGCCTGTGACGCGATACTGGGGGCCCCCGGCCGGGACACCGATAAACTCATCTTT. It translates to CACDAILGAPGRDTDKLIF.

About this clone: A far larger clone is a single base away, which makes a read error likely. Distinct nucleotide sequences in the sample also encode this CDR3. This chain uses TRDV2 with TRDJ1, with TRDD3 identical over 10 bases. The germline gives CDR1 GEAIGNYY, CDR2 EKD. The CDR3 length is 15 residues. CDR3: CACDTLGDRGDKLIF. The CDR3 DNA reads as TGTGCCTGTGACACTCTGGGGGATAGGGGCGATAAGCTCATCTTT.

With respect to this clone: A read error is the likely source, as a far larger clone sits one nucleotide away. Other DNA variants within this sample encode the same CDR3. This chain connects TRDV2 to TRDJ1; a weak D match, TRDD3 (6 bases). Trimming pared 3 bases from V and 9 bases from J, leaving 22 bases between. Germline V gene data show CDR1 as GEAIGNYY and CDR2 as EKD. CDR3 length: 15 amino acids. CDR3: CACDPVLGDTRQLIF. As DNA, the CDR3 is TGTGCCTGTGACCCAGTACTGGGAGATACGCGGCAACTCATCTTT.

Remarks on this clone: A far larger clone lies a single base away; this is likely a read error. CDR3 protein: CACDTVGGVSWDTRQMFF. The CDR3 DNA sequence: TGTGCCTGTGACACCGTTGGGGGCGTCTCCTGGGACACCCGACAGATGTTTTTC. V is TRDV2 and J is TRDJ3; tentative D call: TRDD3 (6 bases). The CDR3 has 18 residues. Germline V lookup: CDR1 GEAIGNYY, CDR2 EKD. V lost 0 bases to trimming and J lost 0 bases, with 11 bases between them.

About this clone itself: This DNA's translation differs at residue 5 from TCRdb's protein, which comes from a much larger clone; a read error is likely, and the protein shown is translated from the DNA. The CDR3 DNA reads TGTGCCTGTGACTCAGTACTGGGGGATACGCGGCAACTCATCTTT. Amino acids: CACDSVLGDTRQLIF. The V and J genes are TRDV2 and TRDJ1; 13 bases agree with TRDD3. In germline, CDR1 is GEAIGNYY, CDR2 EKD. Trimming at V came to 3 bases and at J to 9 bases, leaving 9 bases not matched to a gene. The CDR3 is 15 residues long.

By proportion, this clone is hyperexpanded. The same CDR3 is also encoded by other DNA sequences in this sample. The V call is TRDV2, the J call TRDJ1; 11 bases align to TRDD3. The CDR3 loop spans 15 amino acids. CDR1 is GEAIGNYY, CDR2 EKD, per germline. The J segment lost 3 bases and the V segment lost 3 bases, leaving 5 bases of the junction unmatched. The CDR3 spells CACDSMGDTADKLIF. The CDR3 DNA is TGTGCCTGTGACTCCATGGGGGATACGGCCGATAAACTCATCTTT.

This clone showed up just a few times. The protein that TCRdb holds for this DNA derives from a much larger clone and differs from the translated DNA at residue 14, which likely indicates a read error; the protein shown here is translated from the DNA. The chain couples TRDV2 to TRDJ1; 9 nucleotides agree with TRDD3. Trimming cost V 0 bases and J 0 bases; bases outside gene matches: 16. This CDR3 region has 20 residues. Germline CDR1 and CDR2: GEAIGNYY and EKD. CDR3 DNA: TGTGCCTGTGACACCGTCCCGCCGGGGGATACACGCAGGAACACCGATAAACTCATCTTT. This encodes CACDTVPPGDTRRNTDKLIF.

A word on this clone: A far larger clone is off by one base, so a read error is likely. The chain has TRDV2 and TRDJ1; D is unresolved. CDR1 GEAIGNYY and CDR2 EKD come from the germline V gene. V lost 7 bases and J 3 bases, leaving 14 bases between the germline ends. The CDR3 length is 13 residues. The CDR3 sequence: CACDGLDSDKLIF. Written as DNA, the CDR3 is TGTGCCTGCGACGGGTTGGACTCCGATAAACTCATCTTT.

With respect to this clone: The protein recorded in TCRdb matches a much larger clone and deviates from this DNA's translation at residue 13, suggesting a read error; the protein here is obtained by translating the DNA. The gene calls are TRDV2 and TRDJ1, with 12 bases lining up with TRDD3. The CDR3 length is 15 residues. From germline, CDR1 is GEAIGNYY and CDR2 EKD. DNA of the CDR3: TGTGCCTGTGAAGGACTGGGGGATACTTCCGATAAACCCATCTTT. It encodes CACEGLGDTSDKPIF.

This clone was detected only a few times. TCRdb's entry gives the protein of a much larger clone, which mismatches this DNA's translation at residue 17, likely from a read error; the protein reported here is translated from the DNA. The genes are TRDV2 and TRDJ1; 8 bases fit TRDD3. CDR1 is GEAIGNYY, CDR2 EKD, per germline. The CDR3 totals 19 residues. The CDR3 nucleotides read TGTGCCTGTGACACGATACTGGGGGCCCCCGGCCGGGACACCGATAAACCCATCTTT. Its translation: CACDTILGAPGRDTDKPIF.

Comment on this clone: TCRdb pairs this DNA with a much larger clone's protein that differs at residue 14, likely a read error; the protein shown was translated from the DNA. J is TRDJ1 and V is TRDV2; TRDD3 might be the D (5 bases). The CDR3 covers 20 residues. The ends were cut back, 0 bases at V and 0 bases at J, with 25 bases in the middle. Germline-derived CDR1 and CDR2 are GEAIGNYY and EKD. The CDR3 DNA reads TGTGCCTGTGACACCGTATCCCGGGTAGGTACTGGACTGCACACCGATAAACTCATCTTT. This gives the protein CACDTVSRVGTGLHTDKLIF.

This clone appeared a few times. Translating this DNA gives a protein that differs at residue 9 from the TCRdb one, which belongs to a much larger clone; a read error is likely, and the protein shown is this translation. This chain uses TRDV2 with TRDJ1; 13 positions match TRDD3. V shed 4 bases and J 9 bases; nucleotides not matched to a gene: 22. CDR1 and CDR2 (germline): GEAIGNYY, EKD. The CDR3 loop spans 19 amino acids. The CDR3 DNA sequence: TGTGCCTGTGATAAGGCCTTCGGACTGGGGCTTACTGGGGGATACGAACTCATCTTT. Amino acids: CACDKAFGLGLTGGYELIF.

This clone was seen only a few times. This likely reflects a read error, since a far larger clone is one base away. This specimen includes other DNA sequences encoding the same CDR3. This rearrangement joins TRDV2 to TRDJ3; 7 nucleotides match TRDD3. Looked up from germline, CDR1 is GEAIGNYY and CDR2 is EKD. This CDR3 comprises 19 residues. J was trimmed by 0 bases and V by 1 base; bases with no gene match: 8. The CDR3, as DNA: TGTGCCTGTGACACAGCTGGGGGGTACCTCTCCTGGGACACCCGACAGATGTTTTTC. Translated, it gives CACDTAGGYLSWDTRQMFF.

This clone ranks as medium-sized. A read error likely explains this, since a far larger clone differs by one base. The rearrangement uses TRDV2 and TRDJ3; weak D call: TRDD3 (6 bases). CDR1 and CDR2 (germline): GEAIGNYY, EKD. This CDR3 region has 18 residues. V was trimmed by 0 bases and J by 0 bases, leaving 11 bases between them. CDR3 coding DNA: TGTGCCTGTGACACCGCTGGGGCAAACTCCTGGGACACCCGACAGATGTTTTTC. The encoded protein is CACDTAGANSWDTRQMFF.

To note about this clone: The protein held in TCRdb is that of a much larger clone and does not match this DNA's translation at residue 14, likely because of a read error; the protein shown is translated from the DNA. This chain links TRDV2 with TRDJ1; 10 bases line up with TRDD3. Germline values: CDR1 GEAIGNYY, CDR2 EKD. The CDR3 is made up of 18 amino acids. CDR3 bases: TGTGCCTGTGACACCCTGCCGGGGGATACGATGTTCACCGTTAAACTCATCTTT. Protein: CACDTLPGDTMFTVKLIF.

This clone has just a few counts. This likely traces to a read error, being one base from a far larger clone. The same CDR3 arises from other DNA sequences in this sample as well. This rearrangement joins TRDV2 to TRDJ1; TRDD3 matches 10 bases. This CDR3 region has 20 residues. The J segment lost 2 bases and the V segment lost 0 bases, leaving 17 bases of the junction unmatched. Germline CDR1 reads GEAIGNYY; CDR2 reads EKD. CDR3 sequence: CACDTVRLGDATDLTDKLIF. CDR3 DNA: TGTGCCTGTGACACCGTGAGACTGGGGGATGCGACGGACCTTACCGATAAACTCATCTTT.